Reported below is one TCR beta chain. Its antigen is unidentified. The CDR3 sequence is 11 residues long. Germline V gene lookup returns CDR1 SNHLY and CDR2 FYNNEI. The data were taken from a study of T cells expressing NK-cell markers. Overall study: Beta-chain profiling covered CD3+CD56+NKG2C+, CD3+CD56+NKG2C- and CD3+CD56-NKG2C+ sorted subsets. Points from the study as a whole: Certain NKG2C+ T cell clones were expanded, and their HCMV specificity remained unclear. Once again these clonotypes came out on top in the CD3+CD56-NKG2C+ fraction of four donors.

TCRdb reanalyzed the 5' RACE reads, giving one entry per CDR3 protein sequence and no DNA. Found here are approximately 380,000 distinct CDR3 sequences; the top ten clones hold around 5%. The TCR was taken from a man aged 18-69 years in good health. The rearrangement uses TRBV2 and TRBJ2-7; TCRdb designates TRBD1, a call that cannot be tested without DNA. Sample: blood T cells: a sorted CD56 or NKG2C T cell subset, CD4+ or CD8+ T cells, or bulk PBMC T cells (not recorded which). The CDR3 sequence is CASSEGGEQYF.